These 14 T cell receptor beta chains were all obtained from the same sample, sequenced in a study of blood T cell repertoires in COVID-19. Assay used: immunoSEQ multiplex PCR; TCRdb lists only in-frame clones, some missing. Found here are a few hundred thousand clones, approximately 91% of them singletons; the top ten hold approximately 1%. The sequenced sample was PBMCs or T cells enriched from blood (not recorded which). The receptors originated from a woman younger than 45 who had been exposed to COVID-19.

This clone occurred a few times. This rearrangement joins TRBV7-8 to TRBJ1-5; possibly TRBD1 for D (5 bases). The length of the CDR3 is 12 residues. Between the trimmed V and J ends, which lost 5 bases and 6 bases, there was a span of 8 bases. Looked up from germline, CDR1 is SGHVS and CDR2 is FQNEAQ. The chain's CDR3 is CASSLQGQPQHF. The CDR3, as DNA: TGTGCCAGCAGCCTTCAGGGTCAGCCCCAGCATTTT.

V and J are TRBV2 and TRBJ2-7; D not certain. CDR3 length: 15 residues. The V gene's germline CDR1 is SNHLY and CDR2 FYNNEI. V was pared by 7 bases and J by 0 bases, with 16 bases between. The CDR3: CASKVEARRSYEQYF. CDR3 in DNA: TGTGCCAGCAAAGTTGAAGCGCGCCGCTCCTACGAGCAGTACTTC.

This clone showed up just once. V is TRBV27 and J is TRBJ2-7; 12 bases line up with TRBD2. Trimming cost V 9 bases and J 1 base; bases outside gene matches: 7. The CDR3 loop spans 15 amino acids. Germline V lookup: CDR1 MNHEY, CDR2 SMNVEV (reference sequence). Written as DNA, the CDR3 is TGTGCCAGTTCTGGACTAGCGGGGTCTTCCTACGAGCAGTACTTC. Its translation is CASSGLAGSSYEQYF.

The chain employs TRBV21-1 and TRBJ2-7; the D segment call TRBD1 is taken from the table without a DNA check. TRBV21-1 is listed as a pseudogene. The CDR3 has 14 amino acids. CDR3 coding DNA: TGTGCCAGCATCACACAGGGATCCTCCTACGAGCAGTACTTC. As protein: CASITQGSSYEQYF.

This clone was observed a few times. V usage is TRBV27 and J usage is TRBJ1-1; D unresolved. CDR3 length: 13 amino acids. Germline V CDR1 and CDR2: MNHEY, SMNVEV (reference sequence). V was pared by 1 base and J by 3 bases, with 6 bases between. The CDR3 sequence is CASSLYLDTEAFF. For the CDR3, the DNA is TGTGCCAGCAGTTTATACTTGGACACTGAAGCTTTCTTT.

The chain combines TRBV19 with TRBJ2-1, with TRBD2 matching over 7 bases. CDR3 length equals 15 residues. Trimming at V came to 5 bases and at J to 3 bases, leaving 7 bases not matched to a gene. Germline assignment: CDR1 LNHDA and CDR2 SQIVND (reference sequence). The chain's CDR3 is CASSLIERDYNEQFF. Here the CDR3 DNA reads TGTGCCAGTAGTCTCATCGAGCGGGACTACAATGAGCAGTTCTTC.

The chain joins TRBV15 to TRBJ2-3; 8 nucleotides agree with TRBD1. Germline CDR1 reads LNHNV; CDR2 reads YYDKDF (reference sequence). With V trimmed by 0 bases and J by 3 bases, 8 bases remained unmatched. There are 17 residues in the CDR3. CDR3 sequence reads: CATSRDHQGARTDTQYF. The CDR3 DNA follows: TGTGCCACCAGCAGAGATCATCAGGGGGCCCGGACAGATACGCAGTATTTT.

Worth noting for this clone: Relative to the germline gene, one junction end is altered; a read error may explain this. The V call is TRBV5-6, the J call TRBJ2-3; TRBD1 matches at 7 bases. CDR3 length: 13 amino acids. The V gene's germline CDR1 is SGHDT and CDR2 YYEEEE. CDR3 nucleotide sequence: TGTGCCAGCAGCTCCCCGGCTGGCGTAGACAGGGCGTTT. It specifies CASSSPAGVDRAF.

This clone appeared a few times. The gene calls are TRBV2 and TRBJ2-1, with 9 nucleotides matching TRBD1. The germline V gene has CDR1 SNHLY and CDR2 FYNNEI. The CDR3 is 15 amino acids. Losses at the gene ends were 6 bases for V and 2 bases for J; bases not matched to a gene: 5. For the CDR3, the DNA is TGTGCCAGCAGCGATGACAGGGGGACCTACAATGAGCAGTTCTTC. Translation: CASSDDRGTYNEQFF.

The CDR3 reads CASSAQGDTIYF. CDR3 nucleotides: TGTGCCAGTAGTGCTCAGGGGGACACCATATATTTT. This chain connects TRBV19 to TRBJ1-3; 7 positions agree with TRBD1. Trimming at V came to 5 bases and at J to 8 bases, leaving 3 bases not matched to a gene. The CDR3 runs to 12 residues. CDR1 and CDR2 from the germline V gene are LNHDA and SQIVND (reference sequence).

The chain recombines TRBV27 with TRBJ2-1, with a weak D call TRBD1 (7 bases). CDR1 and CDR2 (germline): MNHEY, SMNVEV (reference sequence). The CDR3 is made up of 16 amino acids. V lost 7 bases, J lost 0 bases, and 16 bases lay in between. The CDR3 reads CASTLRRDSSYNEQFF. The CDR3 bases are TGTGCCAGCACCCTTAGGAGGGACAGCTCCTACAATGAGCAGTTCTTC.

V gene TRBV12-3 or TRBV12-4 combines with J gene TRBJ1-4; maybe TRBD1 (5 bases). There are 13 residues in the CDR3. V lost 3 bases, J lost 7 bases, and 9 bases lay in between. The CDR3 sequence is CASSLRQSEKLFF. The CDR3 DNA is TGTGCCAGCAGTTTGAGACAGAGTGAAAAACTGTTTTTT.

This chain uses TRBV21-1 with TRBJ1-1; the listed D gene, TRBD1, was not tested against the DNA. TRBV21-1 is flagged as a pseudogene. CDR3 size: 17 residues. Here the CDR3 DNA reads TGTGCCAGCAGCAAAGCGAGACAGGGGTATCCAGGGGGTGAAGCTTTCTTT. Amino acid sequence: CASSKARQGYPGGEAFF.

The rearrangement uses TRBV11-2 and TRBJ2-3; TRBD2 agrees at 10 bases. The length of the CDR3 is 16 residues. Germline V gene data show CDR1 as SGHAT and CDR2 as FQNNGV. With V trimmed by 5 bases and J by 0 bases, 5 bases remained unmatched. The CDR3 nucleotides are TGTGCCAGCAGCATCCGACTAGCGGGTAGCACAGATACGCAGTATTTT. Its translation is CASSIRLAGSTDTQYF.